This T cell receptor beta chain originates from a study of molecular identifiers for immune sequencing clone quantification. This CDR3 has 15 amino acids. V dropped 3 bases and J dropped 4; count of bases not matched to a gene: 1. CDR1 is KGHDR and CDR2 is SFDVKD in the germline V gene. In its sample, this clonotype was seen a few times. Its antigen is unknown. Previously described methods and listed TCR primers were employed for the bulk TCR libraries. TCRdb itself ran the PCR reads through MiXCR, one entry per CDR3 protein. The sample carries over 85,000 distinct CDR3 sequences, roughly a fifth recorded once. General study findings and limits: Molecules of identical TCR sharing a barcode could underestimate highly expanded clone sizes. In naive cells, clones above 20 RNA copies held under 1% of molecules, whereas in effector cells they held over 98%.

This TCR was sampled from a human donor in good health. Some libraries in this study had Jurkat cell RNA spiked in. The genes are TRBV24-1 and TRBJ2-1, with 11 bases aligning to TRBD2. The sequenced sample consisted of naive CD8+ T cells from blood, with Jurkat cell RNA spiked in. Documented subset: FACS-sorted CD8+CD4-CCR7+CD45RA+ naive T cells. The CDR3: CATSDVAGGYNEQFF. The CDR3 DNA sequence: TGTGCCACCAGTGATGTAGCGGGGGGGTACAATGAGCAGTTCTTC.